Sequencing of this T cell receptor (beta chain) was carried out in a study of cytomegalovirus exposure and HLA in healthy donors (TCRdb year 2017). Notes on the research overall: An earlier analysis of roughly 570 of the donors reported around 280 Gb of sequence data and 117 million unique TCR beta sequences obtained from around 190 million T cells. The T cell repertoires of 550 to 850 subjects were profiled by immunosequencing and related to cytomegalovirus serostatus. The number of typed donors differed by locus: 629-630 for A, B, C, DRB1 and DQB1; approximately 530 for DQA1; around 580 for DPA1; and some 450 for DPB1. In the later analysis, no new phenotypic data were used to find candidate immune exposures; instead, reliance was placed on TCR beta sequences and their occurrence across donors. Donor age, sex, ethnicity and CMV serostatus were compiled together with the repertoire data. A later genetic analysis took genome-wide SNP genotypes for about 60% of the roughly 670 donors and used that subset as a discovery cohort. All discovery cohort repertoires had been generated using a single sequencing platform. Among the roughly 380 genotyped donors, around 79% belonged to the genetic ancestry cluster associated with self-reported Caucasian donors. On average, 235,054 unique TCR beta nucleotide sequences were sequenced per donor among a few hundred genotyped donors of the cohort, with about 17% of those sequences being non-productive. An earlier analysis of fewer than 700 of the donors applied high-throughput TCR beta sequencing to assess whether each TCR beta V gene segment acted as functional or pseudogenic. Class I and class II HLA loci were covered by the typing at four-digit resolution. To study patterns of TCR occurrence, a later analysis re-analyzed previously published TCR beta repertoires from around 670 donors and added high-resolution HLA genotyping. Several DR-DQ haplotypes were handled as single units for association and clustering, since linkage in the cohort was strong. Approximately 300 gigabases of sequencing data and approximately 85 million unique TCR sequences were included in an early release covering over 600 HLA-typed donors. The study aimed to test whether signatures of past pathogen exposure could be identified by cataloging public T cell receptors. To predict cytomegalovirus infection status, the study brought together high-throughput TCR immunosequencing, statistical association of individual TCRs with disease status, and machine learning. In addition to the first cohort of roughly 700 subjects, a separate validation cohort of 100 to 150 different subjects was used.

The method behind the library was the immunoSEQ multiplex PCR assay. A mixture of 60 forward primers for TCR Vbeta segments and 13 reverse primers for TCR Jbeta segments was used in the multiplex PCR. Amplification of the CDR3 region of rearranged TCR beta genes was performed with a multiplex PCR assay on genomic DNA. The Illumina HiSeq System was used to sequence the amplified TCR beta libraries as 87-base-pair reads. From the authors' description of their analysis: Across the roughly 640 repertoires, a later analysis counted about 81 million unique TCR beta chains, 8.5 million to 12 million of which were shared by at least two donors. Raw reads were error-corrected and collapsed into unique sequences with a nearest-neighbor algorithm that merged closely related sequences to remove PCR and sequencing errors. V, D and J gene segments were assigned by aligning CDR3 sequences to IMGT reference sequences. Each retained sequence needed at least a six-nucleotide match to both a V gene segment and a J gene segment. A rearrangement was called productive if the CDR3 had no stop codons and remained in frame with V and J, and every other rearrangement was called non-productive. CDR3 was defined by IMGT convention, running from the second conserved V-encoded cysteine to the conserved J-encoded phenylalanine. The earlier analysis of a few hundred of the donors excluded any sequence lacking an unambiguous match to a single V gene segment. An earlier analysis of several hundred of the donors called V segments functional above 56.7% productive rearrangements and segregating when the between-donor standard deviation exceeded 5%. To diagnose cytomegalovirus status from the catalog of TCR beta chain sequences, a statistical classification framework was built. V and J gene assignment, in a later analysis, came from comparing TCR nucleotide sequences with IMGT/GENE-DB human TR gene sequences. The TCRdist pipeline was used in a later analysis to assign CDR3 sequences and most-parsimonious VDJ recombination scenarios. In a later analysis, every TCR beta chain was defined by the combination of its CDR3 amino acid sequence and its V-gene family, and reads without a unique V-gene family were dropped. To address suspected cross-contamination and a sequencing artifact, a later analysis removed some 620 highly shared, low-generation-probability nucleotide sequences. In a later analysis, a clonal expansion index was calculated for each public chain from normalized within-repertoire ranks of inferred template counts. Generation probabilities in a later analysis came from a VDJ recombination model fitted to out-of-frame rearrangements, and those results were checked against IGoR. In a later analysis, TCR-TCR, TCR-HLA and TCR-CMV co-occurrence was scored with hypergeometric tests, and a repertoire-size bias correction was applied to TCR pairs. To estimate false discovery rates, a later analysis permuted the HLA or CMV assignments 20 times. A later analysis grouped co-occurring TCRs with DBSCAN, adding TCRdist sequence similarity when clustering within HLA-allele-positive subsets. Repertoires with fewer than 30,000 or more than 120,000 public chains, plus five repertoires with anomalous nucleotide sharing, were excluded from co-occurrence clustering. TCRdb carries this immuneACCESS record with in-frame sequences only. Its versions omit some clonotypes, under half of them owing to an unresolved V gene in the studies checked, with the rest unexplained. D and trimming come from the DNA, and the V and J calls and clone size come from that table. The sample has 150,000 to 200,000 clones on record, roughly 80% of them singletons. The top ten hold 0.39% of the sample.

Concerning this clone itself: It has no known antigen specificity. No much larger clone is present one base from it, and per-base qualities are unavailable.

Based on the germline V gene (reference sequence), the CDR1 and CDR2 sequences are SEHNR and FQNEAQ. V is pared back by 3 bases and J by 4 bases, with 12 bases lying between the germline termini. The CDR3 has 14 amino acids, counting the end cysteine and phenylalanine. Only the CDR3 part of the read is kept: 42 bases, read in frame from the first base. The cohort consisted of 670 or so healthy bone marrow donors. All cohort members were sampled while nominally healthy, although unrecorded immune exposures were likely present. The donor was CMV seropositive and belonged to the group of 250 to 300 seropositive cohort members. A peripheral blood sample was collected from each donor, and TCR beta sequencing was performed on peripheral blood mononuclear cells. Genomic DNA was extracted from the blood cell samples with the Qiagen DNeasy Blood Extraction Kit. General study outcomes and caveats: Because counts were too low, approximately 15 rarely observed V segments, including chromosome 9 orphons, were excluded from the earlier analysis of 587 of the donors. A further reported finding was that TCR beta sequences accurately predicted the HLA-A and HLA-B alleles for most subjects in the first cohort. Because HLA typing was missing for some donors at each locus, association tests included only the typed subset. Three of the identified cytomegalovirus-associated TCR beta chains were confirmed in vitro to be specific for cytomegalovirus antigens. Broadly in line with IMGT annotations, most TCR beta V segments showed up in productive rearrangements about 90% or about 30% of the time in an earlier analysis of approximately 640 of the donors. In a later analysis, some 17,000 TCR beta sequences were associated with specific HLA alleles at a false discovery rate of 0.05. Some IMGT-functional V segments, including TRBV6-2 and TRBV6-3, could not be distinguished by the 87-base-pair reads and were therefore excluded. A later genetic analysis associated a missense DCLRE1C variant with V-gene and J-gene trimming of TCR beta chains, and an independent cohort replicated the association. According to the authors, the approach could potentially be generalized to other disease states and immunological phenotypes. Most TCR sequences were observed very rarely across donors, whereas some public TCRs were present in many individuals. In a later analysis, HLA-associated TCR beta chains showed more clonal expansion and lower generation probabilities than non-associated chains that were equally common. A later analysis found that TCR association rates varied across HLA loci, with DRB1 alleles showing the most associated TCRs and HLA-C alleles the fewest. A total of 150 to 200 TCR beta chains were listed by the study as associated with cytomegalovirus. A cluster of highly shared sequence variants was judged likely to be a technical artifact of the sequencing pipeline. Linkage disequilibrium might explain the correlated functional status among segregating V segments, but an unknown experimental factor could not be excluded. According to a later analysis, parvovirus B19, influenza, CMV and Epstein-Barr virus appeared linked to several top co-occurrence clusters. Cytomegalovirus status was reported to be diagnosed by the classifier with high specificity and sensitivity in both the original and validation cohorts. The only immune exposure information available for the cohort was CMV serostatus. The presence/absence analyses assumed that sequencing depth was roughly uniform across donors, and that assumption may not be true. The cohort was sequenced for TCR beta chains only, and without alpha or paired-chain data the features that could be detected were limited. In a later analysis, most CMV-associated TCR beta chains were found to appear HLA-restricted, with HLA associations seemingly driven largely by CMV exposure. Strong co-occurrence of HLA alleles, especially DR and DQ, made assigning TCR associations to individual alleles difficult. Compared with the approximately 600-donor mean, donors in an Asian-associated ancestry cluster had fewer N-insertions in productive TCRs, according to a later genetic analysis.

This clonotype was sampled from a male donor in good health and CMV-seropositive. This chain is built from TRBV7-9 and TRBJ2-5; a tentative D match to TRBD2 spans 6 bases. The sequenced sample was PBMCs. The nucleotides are TGTGCCAGCAGCTTTCGGGACTCTTCAGAGACCCAGTACTTC. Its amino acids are CASSFRDSSETQYF. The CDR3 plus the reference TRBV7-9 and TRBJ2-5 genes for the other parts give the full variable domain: DTGVSQNPRHKITKRGQNVTFRCDPISEHNRLYWYRQTLGQGPEFLTYFQNEAQLEKSRLLSDRFSAERPKGSFSTLEIQRTEQGDSAMYLCASSFRDSSETQYFGPGTRLLVL.